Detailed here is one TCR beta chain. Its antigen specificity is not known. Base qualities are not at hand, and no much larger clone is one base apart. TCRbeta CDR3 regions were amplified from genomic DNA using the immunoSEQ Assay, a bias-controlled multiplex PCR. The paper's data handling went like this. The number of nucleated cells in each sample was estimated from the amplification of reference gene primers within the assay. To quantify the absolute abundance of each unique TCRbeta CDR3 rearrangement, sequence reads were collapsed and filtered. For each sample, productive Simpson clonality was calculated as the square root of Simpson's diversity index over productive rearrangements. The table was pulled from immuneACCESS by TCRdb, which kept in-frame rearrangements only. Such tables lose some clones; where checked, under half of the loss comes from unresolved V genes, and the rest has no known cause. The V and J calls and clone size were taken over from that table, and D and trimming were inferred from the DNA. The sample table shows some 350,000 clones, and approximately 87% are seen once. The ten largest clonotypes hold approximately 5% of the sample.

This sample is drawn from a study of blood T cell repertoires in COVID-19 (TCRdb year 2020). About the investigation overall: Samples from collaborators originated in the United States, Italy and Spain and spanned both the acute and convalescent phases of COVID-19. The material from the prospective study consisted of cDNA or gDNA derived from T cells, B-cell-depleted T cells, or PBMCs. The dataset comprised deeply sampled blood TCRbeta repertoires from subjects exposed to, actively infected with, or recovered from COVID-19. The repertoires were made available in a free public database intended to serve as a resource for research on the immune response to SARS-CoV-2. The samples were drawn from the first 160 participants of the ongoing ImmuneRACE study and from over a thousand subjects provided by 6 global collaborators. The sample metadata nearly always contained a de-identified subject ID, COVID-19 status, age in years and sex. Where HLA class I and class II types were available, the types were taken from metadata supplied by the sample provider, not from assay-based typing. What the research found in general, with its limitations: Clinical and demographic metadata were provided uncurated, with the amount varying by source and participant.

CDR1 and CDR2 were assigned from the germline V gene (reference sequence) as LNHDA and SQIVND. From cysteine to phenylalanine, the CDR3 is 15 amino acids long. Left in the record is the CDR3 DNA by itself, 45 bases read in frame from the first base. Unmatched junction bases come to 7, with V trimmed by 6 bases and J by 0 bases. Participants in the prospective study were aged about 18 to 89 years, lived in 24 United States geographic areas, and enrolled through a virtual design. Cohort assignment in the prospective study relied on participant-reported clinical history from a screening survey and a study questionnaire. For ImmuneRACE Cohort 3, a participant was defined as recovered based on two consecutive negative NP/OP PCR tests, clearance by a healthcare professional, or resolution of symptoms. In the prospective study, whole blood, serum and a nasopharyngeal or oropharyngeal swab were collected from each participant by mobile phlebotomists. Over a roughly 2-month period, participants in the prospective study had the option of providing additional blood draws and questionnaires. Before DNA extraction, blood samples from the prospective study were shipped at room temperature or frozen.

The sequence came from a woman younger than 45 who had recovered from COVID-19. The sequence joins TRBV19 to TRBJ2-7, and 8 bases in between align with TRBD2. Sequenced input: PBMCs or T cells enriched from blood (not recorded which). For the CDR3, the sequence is CASRQKRGSSYEQYF. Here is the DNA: TGTGCCAGTAGGCAAAAGCGGGGGAGCTCCTACGAGCAGTACTTC.